The 22 T cell receptor beta chains presented below share a single source sample, sequenced in a study of regulatory T cells in long-lasting Graves disease. According to the study, TCR beta libraries were built with iRepertoire HTBI primers and CDR3-region Arm-PCR. TCRdb fed the multiplex PCR reads into MiXCR, producing one record per CDR3 protein. The sample yields roughly 530,000 distinct CDR3 sequences, about 16% seen once. Time point of the sample: newly diagnosed GD, antithyroid drugs for less than 3 months. There was RNA extracted from PBMCs, and the TCR library was made from it. These sequences were also reported in another study, on T cells in Graves' hyperthyroidism and ophthalmopathy.

The input for sequencing was peripheral blood mononuclear cells (PBMCs), taken at new diagnosis, from a patient treated with antithyroid drugs. The source is a woman in her forties or fifties with Graves disease.

This clonotype was found a few times. The chain employs TRBV19 and TRBJ1-1; a weak D match, TRBD1 (6 bases). CDR1 and CDR2 from the germline V gene are LNHDA and SQIVND (reference sequence). Trimming pared 3 bases from V and 0 bases from J, leaving 11 bases between. This CDR3 region has 15 residues. The CDR3 DNA reads as TGTGCCAGTAGTATCTCGGGACAACTGAACACTGAAGCTTTCTTT. Translated: CASSISGQLNTEAFF. The full variable domain, its missing parts supplied by reference TRBV19 and TRBJ1-1, is DGGITQSPKYLFRKEGQNVTLSCEQNLNHDAMYWYRQDPGQGLRLIYYSQIVNDFQKGDIAEGYSVSREKKESFPLTVTSAQKNPTAFYLCASSISGQLNTEAFFGQGTRLTVV.

The table lists this clonotype with many counts. The chain couples TRBV12-3 or TRBV12-4 to TRBJ2-5; possible D gene TRBD1, 6 bases. The CDR3 length is 14 residues. V shed 5 bases and J shed 1 base, with 11 bases lying between them. The DNA of the CDR3 is TGTGCCAGCAGTCGGGACACACTCCAAGAGACCCAGTACTTC. It specifies CASSRDTLQETQYF.

As concerns this clonotype: Because it lacks the conserved phenylalanine or tryptophan at the end, this CDR3 is likely a read error. It is unclear where the CDR3 begins or ends on the DNA, so no DNA is shown, and the CDR3 is as TCRdb lists it. The J gene is TRBJ1-2, the V gene TRBV6-1; the DNA was not used to check the table's D call, TRBD1. Inclusive of both ends, the CDR3 amounts to 13 amino acids. Germline V CDR1 and CDR2: MNHNS, SASEGT. CDR3 sequence reads: CASSDLGGRSPLS.

This clonotype has at least ten counts. V gene TRBV5-1 combines with J gene TRBJ1-1; the D is unclear. The CDR3 totals 13 residues. V was pared by 2 bases and J by 5 bases, with 10 bases between. Germline loops: CDR1 SGHRS, CDR2 YFSETQ. The CDR3 nucleotides are TGCGCCAGCAGCTTAGACGGGGAAACTGAAGCTTTCTTT. Its translation is CASSLDGETEAFF.

CDR3 sequence (DNA): TGTGCCACCAGCAAAGATCAGGGGAAAGAGCTGTTTTTT. Its protein is CATSKDQGKELFF. The chain uses TRBV15 and TRBJ2-2; D is possibly TRBD1 (6 bases). The ends were cut back, 4 bases at V and 11 bases at J, with 14 bases in the middle. This CDR3 has 13 residues. Germline V gives CDR1 LNHNV, CDR2 YYDKDF (reference sequence).

This clonotype was seen a few times. V and J are TRBV19 and TRBJ1-2; D is undetermined. The CDR3 covers 12 residues. Germline V gene sequence: CDR1 LNHDA, CDR2 SQIVND (reference sequence). Trimming left V 5 bases short and J 8 bases short, with 12 bases between. For the CDR3, the DNA is TGTGCCAGTAGTCCGGGTCCCCTGGGCTACACCTTC. Amino acid sequence: CASSPGPLGYTF.

This clonotype was recorded a few times. The rearrangement joins TRBV9 to TRBJ1-1; 8 nucleotides align to TRBD1. CDR1 is SGDLS and CDR2 is YYNGEE in the germline V gene. J lost 0 bases, V lost 4 bases, and 5 bases had no gene match. The CDR3 runs to 15 residues. The CDR3 DNA follows: TGTGCCAGCAGCTTCCGACAGGGGATGAACACTGAAGCTTTCTTT. It translates to CASSFRQGMNTEAFF.

The V gene is TRBV2, the J gene TRBJ2-7; possible D gene TRBD2, 6 bases. V lost 7 bases and J lost 7, with 29 bases in between. The V gene's germline CDR1 is SNHLY and CDR2 FYNNEI. CDR3 length equals 17 residues. The CDR3 nucleotides read TGTGCCAGCACCCTTAGCGGACCATTACCCCCCTCTCGGGAGCAGTACTTC. Protein: CASTLSGPLPPSREQYF.

As to this clonotype: A much larger clone lies a single base off, so this may be a read error. The rearrangement links TRBV28 to TRBJ2-3; no clear D. Germline values: CDR1 MDHEN, CDR2 SYDVKM. The CDR3 spans 12 residues. CDR3 protein: CASALWRDEASF. In DNA form, the CDR3 reads TGTGCCAGCGCCTTATGGAGAGACGAAGCTTCCTTT.

This clonotype was seen more than once but under ten times. The chain links TRBV10-3 to TRBJ1-1, with TRBD1 as a possible D gene (5 bases). In germline, CDR1 is ENHRY, CDR2 SYGVKD. The CDR3 spans 14 residues. V was clipped by 4 bases and J by 1 base, with 10 bases between them. The DNA of the CDR3 is TGTGCCATCAGTGCGCGGGGCTCGAACACTGAAGCTTTCTTT. This codes for CAISARGSNTEAFF.

This clonotype has a count of ten or more. The chain couples TRBV30 to TRBJ1-2; D uncertain. This CDR3 has 12 residues. The V gene's germline CDR1 is GTSNPN and CDR2 SVGIG (reference sequence). Trimming took off 4 bases at V and 5 bases at J, with 11 bases between the two ends. This CDR3 is CAWTHTGYGYTF. The CDR3 nucleotides are TGTGCCTGGACCCACACGGGATATGGCTACACCTTC.

This clonotype has more than one count but fewer than ten. This chain joins TRBV5-1 and TRBJ1-6; TRBD1 agrees at 9 bases. The germline CDR1 and CDR2 sequences are SGHRS and YFSETQ. The CDR3 length is 16 residues. Unmatched junction bases numbered 9, after V lost 4 bases and J lost 7 bases. DNA of the CDR3: TGCGCCAGCAGCGGCGGGACAGGGAGTGAAAATTCACCCCTCCACTTT. Its translation: CASSGGTGSENSPLHF.

This clonotype was observed many times. This sequence joins TRBV5-1 and TRBJ2-5; 12 nucleotides agree with TRBD2. V was pared by 3 bases and J by 5 bases, with 5 bases of the junction left unmatched. The CDR3 runs 15 residues. Germline lookup yields CDR1 SGHRS and CDR2 YFSETQ. CDR3 in DNA: TGCGCCAGCAGCTCCTGGACTAGCGGGGTTGAGACCCAGTACTTC. This codes for CASSSWTSGVETQYF.

The chain has TRBV20-1 and TRBJ1-1; no reliable D call. Germline V gene sequence: CDR1 DFQATT, CDR2 SNEGSKA (reference sequence). The CDR3 extends over 14 amino acids. Trimming took off 2 bases at V and 1 base at J, with 11 bases between the two ends. CDR3 amino acids: CSARTRLPNTEAFF. The CDR3, as DNA: TGCAGTGCTAGAACCAGACTGCCGAACACTGAAGCTTTCTTT.

V is TRBV27 and J is TRBJ1-1, with D possibly being TRBD1 (6 bases). V gave up 1 base and J gave up 5 bases, with 14 bases separating them. Germline CDR1 MNHEY, CDR2 SMNVEV (reference sequence). This CDR3 contains 15 residues. The CDR3 coding sequence is TGTGCCAGCAGTTTATGGGGGCAGGGGTGGACTGAAGCTTTCTTT. Protein product: CASSLWGQGWTEAFF.

The genes are TRBV11-2 and TRBJ1-5; 7 bases match TRBD1. The CDR3 totals 15 residues. Trimming cost V 5 bases and J 7 bases; bases outside gene matches: 11. Germline CDR1 is SGHAT and CDR2 is FQNNGV. The CDR3 loop reads CASSRQGLTTQPQHF. Written as DNA, the CDR3 is TGTGCCAGCAGCCGACAGGGCTTGACTACGCAGCCCCAGCATTTT. Complete variable domain (other parts from reference TRBV11-2 and TRBJ1-5): EAGVAQSPRYKIIEKRQSVAFWCNPISGHATLYWYQQILGQGPKLLIQFQNNGVVDDSQLPKDRFSAERLKGVDSTLKIQPAKLEDSAVYLCASSRQGLTTQPQHFGDGTRLSIL.

In its sample, this clonotype was seen many times. The chain uses TRBV7-8 and TRBJ1-5, with D maybe TRBD1 (5 bases). The CDR3 spans 15 residues. Looked up from germline, CDR1 is SGHVS and CDR2 is FQNEAQ. The V end was cut by 5 bases, the J end by 6 bases, with 17 bases between. The CDR3 region is CASSPPAGSGQPQHF. As DNA, the CDR3 is TGTGCCAGCAGCCCGCCGGCAGGGAGCGGTCAGCCCCAGCATTTT.

V and J are TRBV4-1 and TRBJ1-6; 9 nucleotides line up with TRBD1. CDR1 is MGHRA and CDR2 is YSYEKL in the germline V gene. The V gene end was trimmed by 6 bases and the J gene end by 9 bases; junction bases not matched to a gene: 6. The length of the CDR3 is 14 residues. The CDR3 reads CASSPLDRGSPLHF. The CDR3 bases are TGCGCCAGCAGTCCTCTGGACAGGGGTTCACCCCTCCACTTT.

The rearrangement uses TRBV19 and TRBJ1-2; 7 nucleotides match TRBD1. This CDR3 comprises 14 residues. Germline V gene sequence: CDR1 LNHDA, CDR2 SQIVND (reference sequence). V lost 3 bases and J lost 5; bases outside the gene matches: 6. The CDR3 bases are TGTGCCAGTAGTATTCCCCAGGGGGGATATGGCTACACCTTC. It encodes CASSIPQGGYGYTF.

This clonotype has at least ten counts. This chain connects TRBV20-1 to TRBJ2-7, with 8 positions matching TRBD2. The CDR3 extends over 13 amino acids. V was clipped by 0 bases and J by 9 bases; unmatched bases: 7. Germline V CDR1 and CDR2: DFQATT, SNEGSKA (reference sequence). DNA for the CDR3: TGCAGTGCTAGAGATCGTCGGGGGGGCGGGCAGTACTTC. The encoded protein is CSARDRRGGGQYF.

This clonotype was found many times. An end of the junction does not agree with germline; a read error may underlie this. The chain uses TRBV5-1 and TRBJ1-1; D is possibly TRBD1 (5 bases). From germline, CDR1 is SGHRS and CDR2 YFSETQ. The CDR3 length is 13 residues. The CDR3: CASSQAGNPEAFF. CDR3 bases: TGCGCCAGCAGCCAAGCAGGGAACCCTGAAGCTTTCTTT.

This clonotype was recorded at least ten times. The chain uses TRBV2 and TRBJ2-3, with 9 bases identical to TRBD2. Per germline, CDR1 SNHLY and CDR2 FYNNEI. Losses at the gene ends were 8 bases for V and 8 bases for J; bases not matched to a gene: 14. The CDR3 is 15 amino acids. The CDR3 is CASATGTSLTPTQYF. CDR3 bases: TGTGCCAGCGCAACAGGGACTAGCCTCACACCTACGCAGTATTTT. Complete variable domain (other parts from reference TRBV2 and TRBJ2-3): EPEVTQTPSHQVTQMGQEVILRCVPISNHLYFYWYRQILGQKVEFLVSFYNNEISEKSEIFDDQFSVERPDGSNFTLKIRSTKLEDSAMYFCASATGTSLTPTQYFGPGTRLTVL.